This T cell receptor beta chain was found in a study of T cells in Graves' hyperthyroidism and ophthalmopathy. Study-wide results and caveats: Ophthalmopathy was distinguished from stable hyperthyroidism by 13 V-J signatures. Clonotypes that were expanded in thyroid above 0.001 mostly appeared in blood too.

This clonotype has only a few counts. Its antigen is currently unknown. Researchers took RNA transcripts and amplified the TCR beta CDR3 regions from them. Carried out on the TCR CDR3, a first-round RT-PCR used the HTBI primer set. TCRdb processed the multiplex PCR reads anew with MiXCR; each CDR3 protein has one entry. The sample contains some 760,000 distinct CDR3 sequences, 11% to 15% of which appear only once. The CDR3 has 15 amino acids. V was shortened by 0 bases and J by 3 bases, with 9 bases between the two germline ends. Germline lookup yields CDR1 SNHLY and CDR2 FYNNEI. Sequencing used blood. The chain links TRBV2 to TRBJ1-5, with D unclear. The clonotype was recovered from a woman between 18 and 29 years old with Graves' hyperthyroidism. CDR3 in amino acids: CASSEAAVSNQPQHF. The CDR3 DNA reads TGTGCCAGCAGTGAAGCCGCAGTTTCCAATCAGCCCCAGCATTTT.